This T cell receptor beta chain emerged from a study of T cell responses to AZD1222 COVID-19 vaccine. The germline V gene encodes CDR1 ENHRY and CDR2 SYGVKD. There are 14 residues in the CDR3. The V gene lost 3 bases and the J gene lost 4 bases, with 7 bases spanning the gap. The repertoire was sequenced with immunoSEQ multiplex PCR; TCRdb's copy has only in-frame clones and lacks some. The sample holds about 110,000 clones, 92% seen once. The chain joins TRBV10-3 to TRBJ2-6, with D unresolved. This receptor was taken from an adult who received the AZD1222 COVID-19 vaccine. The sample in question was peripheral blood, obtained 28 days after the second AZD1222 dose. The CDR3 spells CAISDPAGANVLTF. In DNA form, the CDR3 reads TGTGCCATCAGTGACCCTGCGGGGGCCAACGTCCTGACTTTC.